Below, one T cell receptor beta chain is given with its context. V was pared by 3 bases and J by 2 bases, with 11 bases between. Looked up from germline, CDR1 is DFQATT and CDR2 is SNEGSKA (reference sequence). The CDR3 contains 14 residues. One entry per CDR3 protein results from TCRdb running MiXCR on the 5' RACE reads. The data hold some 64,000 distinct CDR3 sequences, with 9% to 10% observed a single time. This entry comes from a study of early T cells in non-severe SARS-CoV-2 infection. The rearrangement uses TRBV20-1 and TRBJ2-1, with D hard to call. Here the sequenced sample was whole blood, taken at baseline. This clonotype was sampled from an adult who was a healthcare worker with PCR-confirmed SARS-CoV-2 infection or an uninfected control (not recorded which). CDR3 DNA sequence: TGCAGTGCTAGGGGCCCCTTCGCCTACAATGAGCAGTTCTTC. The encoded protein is CSARGPFAYNEQFF.